Here is one T cell receptor (beta chain) with its context. The antigen is unknown. The sample comes from a study of shared clonotypes between healthy human individuals. Study-level findings and limits: Incompleteness in sorted-subset sequencing, despite large depth, was shown by rarefaction.

Source study methods: Filtering of immunoSEQ junctional sequences could not match full-length read filtering. Sequenced by immunoSEQ multiplex PCR; TCRdb stores in-frame clones only, minus some. V and J calls and clone size come straight from that table; D and trimming were deduced from the DNA. The repertoire holds 2 million to 2.5 million clones, almost 96% seen once, with about 0.13% in the top ten. Germline V CDR1 and CDR2: LGHNA, YSLEER. Trimming took 0 bases from V and 3 from J, leaving 9 bases between them. The CDR3 is 15 residues long. Specimen: naive CD4+ T cells sorted from blood. As for subset: CD45RA+ positively selected. The source of this sequence is a young man in good health. This chain joins TRBV4-3 and TRBJ2-1; D may be TRBD1 (6 bases). The CDR3 is CASSQEEQGYNEQFF. CDR3 nucleotides: TGCGCCAGCAGCCAAGAGGAACAGGGCTACAATGAGCAGTTCTTC.